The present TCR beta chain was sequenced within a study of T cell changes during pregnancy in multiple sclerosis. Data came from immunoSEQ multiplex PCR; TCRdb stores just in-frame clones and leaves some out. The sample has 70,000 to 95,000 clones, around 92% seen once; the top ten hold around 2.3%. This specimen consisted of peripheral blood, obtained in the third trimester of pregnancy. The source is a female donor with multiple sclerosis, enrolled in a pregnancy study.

The CDR3 loop reads CASSYIQNNEQFF. CDR3 nucleotide sequence: TGTGCCAGCAGTTACATTCAAAACAATGAGCAGTTCTTC. The chain carries TRBV6-5 and TRBJ2-1; no reliable D call. V lost 2 bases to trimming and J lost 5 bases, with 7 bases between them. Germline values: CDR1 MNHEY, CDR2 SVGAGI. CDR3 length equals 13 residues.